These 30 T cell receptor beta chains were sequenced from one sample in a study of cytomegalovirus exposure and HLA in healthy donors. Clones were read by immunoSEQ multiplex PCR, and TCRdb kept only the in-frame ones, dropping some. This sample yields fewer than 350,000 clones, of which roughly 88% are seen a single time; about 0.85% belongs to the top ten. The sequenced material came from PBMCs. The receptor source for this set is a woman aged 18-30 years in good health and CMV-seronegative.

This clone showed up just once. The CDR3 protein is CASSFRDLSYNEQFF. The CDR3 region has the DNA TGCGCCAGCAGCTTTCGGGACTTATCCTACAATGAGCAGTTCTTC. The chain joins TRBV5-1 to TRBJ2-1; D may be TRBD2 (6 bases). This CDR3 region has 15 residues. With 2 bases removed from V and 1 base from J, the gap between germline ends came to 10 bases. The germline CDR1 and CDR2 sequences are SGHRS and YFSETQ.

V is TRBV7-9 and J is TRBJ2-7; D is undetermined. This CDR3 is 15 amino acids long. Germline CDR1 and CDR2: SEHNR and FQNEAQ (reference sequence). V lost 0 bases to trimming and J lost 3 bases, with 12 bases between them. This chain's CDR3 is CASSLAAGPFYEQYF. Written as DNA, the CDR3 is TGTGCCAGCAGCTTAGCCGCTGGGCCGTTCTACGAGCAGTACTTC.

This chain links TRBV2 with TRBJ2-5, with 8 positions matching TRBD2. Germline CDR1 is SNHLY and CDR2 is FYNNEI. CDR3 length equals 10 residues. V was clipped by 10 bases and J by 7 bases; unmatched bases: 2. Written as DNA, the CDR3 is TGTGCCACCCGGGGGGGGACCCAGTACTTC. Amino acids: CATRGGTQYF.

This rearrangement joins TRBV19 to TRBJ1-2; 8 bases are a match to TRBD1. Germline assignment: CDR1 LNHDA and CDR2 SQIVND (reference sequence). The CDR3 consists of 14 residues. Germline trimming cut 9 bases from V and 6 bases from J; bases unmatched to any gene: 12. CDR3 region: CASKDREDQNGYTF. The CDR3, as DNA: TGTGCCAGCAAGGACAGGGAAGATCAGAATGGCTACACCTTC.

The chain uses TRBV13 and TRBJ2-1; tentative D call: TRBD2 (5 bases). The CDR3 is 18 amino acids. Germline assignment: CDR1 PRHDT and CDR2 FYEKMQ (reference sequence). V was clipped by 3 bases and J by 8 bases, with 26 bases between them. The CDR3: CASSLTTIRDRLSHEQFF. The CDR3 DNA reads as TGTGCCAGCAGCTTGACTACGATCCGGGATCGCTTGTCCCATGAGCAGTTCTTC.

This clone was counted a single time. This chain joins TRBV28 and TRBJ1-5, with D possibly matching TRBD1 (6 bases). Germline lookup yields CDR1 MDHEN and CDR2 SYDVKM. The CDR3 length is 14 residues. Trimming pared 5 bases from V and 4 bases from J, leaving 12 bases between. CDR3 in amino acids: CASSPRTVNQPQHF. The CDR3 nucleotides are TGTGCCAGCAGTCCACGGACAGTTAATCAGCCCCAGCATTTT.

The V and J genes are TRBV7-8 and TRBJ1-1, with 8 bases aligning to TRBD1. Germline V lookup: CDR1 SGHVS, CDR2 FQNEAQ. The CDR3 runs to 16 residues. Unmatched junction bases numbered 9, after V lost 2 bases and J lost 4 bases. In DNA, the CDR3 is TGTGCCAGCAGCTTACCACCAGGGGGCGTGGGCACTGAAGCTTTCTTT. Its translation is CASSLPPGGVGTEAFF.

The J gene is TRBJ2-7, the V gene TRBV6-1; possible D gene TRBD1, 6 bases. Trimming stripped 4 bases from V and 5 bases from J, with 21 bases between. Germline V gives CDR1 MNHNS, CDR2 SASEGT. This CDR3 comprises 16 residues. This CDR3 reads CASSGGLLGGIHEQYF. The CDR3 region has the DNA TGTGCCAGCAGTGGAGGATTACTAGGGGGAATTCACGAGCAGTACTTC.

The chain is built from TRBV11-2 and TRBJ2-7, with D uncertain. Germline CDR1 and CDR2: SGHAT and FQNNGV. The CDR3 length is 14 residues. Trimming left V 5 bases short and J 0 bases short, with 11 bases between. In nucleotides, the CDR3 is TGTGCCAGCAGCCCGACTGTTAACTCCTACGAGCAGTACTTC. This gives the protein CASSPTVNSYEQYF.

This CDR3 is CASSLRLRVIPYEQYF. The CDR3 bases are TGTGCCAGCAGCCTACGCTTGAGGGTTATACCCTACGAGCAGTACTTC. V is TRBV7-2 and J is TRBJ2-7, with D possibly matching TRBD2 (5 bases). V lost 5 bases and J 2 bases, leaving 19 bases between the germline ends. Germline loops: CDR1 SGHTA, CDR2 FQGNSA. This CDR3 has 16 amino acids.

V is TRBV28 and J is TRBJ2-1, with TRBD2 identical over 9 bases. V shed 5 bases and J 8 bases; nucleotides not matched to a gene: 13. The germline gives CDR1 MDHEN, CDR2 SYDVKM. The CDR3 is 16 residues long. The CDR3 nucleotides are TGTGCCAGCAGTGAACACTTAGCGGGAGCCCCCCATGAGCAGTTCTTC. Translating gives CASSEHLAGAPHEQFF.

This rearrangement joins TRBV4-1 to TRBJ2-1, with TRBD2 as a possible D gene (6 bases). The CDR3 contains 16 residues. Trimming took 3 bases from V and 8 from J, leaving 20 bases between them. CDR1 is MGHRA, CDR2 YSYEKL, per germline. The CDR3 is CASSQPLDVGSDEQFF. In DNA form, the CDR3 reads TGCGCCAGCAGCCAGCCACTAGACGTCGGGAGCGATGAGCAGTTCTTC.

The rearrangement links TRBV4-3 to TRBJ2-1; weak D call: TRBD1 (5 bases). In germline, CDR1 is LGHNA, CDR2 YSLEER. The ends were cut back, 1 base at V and 2 bases at J, with 18 bases in the middle. The CDR3 is 18 amino acids. As DNA, the CDR3 is TGCGCCAGCAGCCAAGGTGAAGCAGGGCAGGGCCCCTACAATGAGCAGTTCTTC. Its protein is CASSQGEAGQGPYNEQFF.

The V and J genes are TRBV6-5 and TRBJ2-1; 7 bases line up with TRBD2. The trim removed 3 bases at V and 2 bases at J, leaving 7 bases unmatched. This CDR3 has 16 residues. Germline V CDR1 and CDR2: MNHEY, SVGAGI. The CDR3 DNA follows: TGTGCCAGCAGTTATAGTGGGAGGGCAACCTACAATGAGCAGTTCTTC. It yields the protein CASSYSGRATYNEQFF.

This clone has a single count. The chain couples TRBV30 to TRBJ1-1, with a tentative D call TRBD1 (6 bases). This CDR3 is built from 13 residues. The V gene's germline CDR1 is GTSNPN and CDR2 SVGIG (reference sequence). The V and J ends lost 0 bases and 4 bases respectively, with 9 bases between them. Here the CDR3 reads CAWSVQGTTEAFF. CDR3 bases: TGTGCCTGGAGTGTACAGGGTACCACTGAAGCTTTCTTT.

The rearrangement joins TRBV19 to TRBJ2-2, with D possibly TRBD1 on 5 matching bases. This CDR3 has 15 amino acids. CDR1 LNHDA and CDR2 SQIVND come from the germline V gene (reference sequence). Trimming took off 7 bases at V and 6 bases at J, with 18 bases between the two ends. This chain's CDR3 is CASTPVQGKSGELFF. The CDR3 region has the DNA TGTGCCAGTACCCCCGTGCAGGGTAAATCCGGGGAGCTGTTTTTT.

The rearrangement links TRBV2 to TRBJ2-1; 8 nucleotides line up with TRBD2. The CDR3 loop spans 14 amino acids. In germline, CDR1 is SNHLY, CDR2 FYNNEI. Losses at the gene ends were 6 bases for V and 8 bases for J; bases not matched to a gene: 9. The CDR3 sequence: CASRDSGIFDEQFF. The DNA of the CDR3 is TGTGCCAGCAGAGATAGCGGGATTTTCGATGAGCAGTTCTTC.

The chain recombines TRBV9 with TRBJ1-1, with 7 bases matching TRBD1. The CDR3 has 16 amino acids. J gave up 0 bases and V 0 bases, and 5 bases lay outside the gene matches. Looked up from germline, CDR1 is SGDLS and CDR2 is YYNGEE. The CDR3 bases are TGTGCCAGCAGCGTAGGAGGTCAGGGGGTGAACACTGAAGCTTTCTTT. Translating gives CASSVGGQGVNTEAFF. Looking up the rest from reference TRBV9 and TRBJ1-1 gives the full variable domain: DSGVTQTPKHLITATGQRVTLRCSPRSGDLSVYWYQQSLDQGLQFLIQYYNGEERAKGNILERFSAQQFPDLHSELNLSSLELGDSALYFCASSVGGQGVNTEAFFGQGTRLTVV.

The genes are TRBV5-1 and TRBJ2-7; TRBD2 matches 14 bases. V dropped 4 bases and J dropped 0; count of bases not matched to a gene: 9. CDR3 length: 18 residues. Germline CDR1 SGHRS, CDR2 YFSETQ. This chain's CDR3 is CASSAAIGLAGGSYEQYF. CDR3 DNA sequence: TGCGCCAGCAGCGCAGCGATCGGACTAGCGGGAGGCTCCTACGAGCAGTACTTC.

The chain combines TRBV5-5 with TRBJ2-7, with 12 bases fitting TRBD1. The CDR3 consists of 14 residues. Per germline, CDR1 SGHKS and CDR2 YYEKEE (reference sequence). V lost 3 bases and J lost 6; bases outside the gene matches: 4. CDR3 sequence: CASSYGTGGSEQYF. The CDR3 DNA follows: TGTGCCAGCAGCTACGGGACAGGGGGCTCCGAGCAGTACTTC.

The chain couples TRBV30 to TRBJ2-5, with D hard to call. Germline V lookup: CDR1 GTSNPN, CDR2 SVGIG (reference sequence). This CDR3 contains 15 residues. Trimming cost V 1 base and J 5 bases, with 17 bases left between them. The chain's CDR3 is CAWSGVGHPVETQYF. The DNA for the CDR3 is TGTGCCTGGAGTGGAGTGGGCCACCCGGTGGAGACCCAGTACTTC.

The chain employs TRBV28 and TRBJ1-2; D possibly corresponds to TRBD1 (5 bases). The CDR3 is 13 amino acids. CDR1 is MDHEN, CDR2 SYDVKM, per germline. Trimming took off 5 bases at V and 4 bases at J, with 11 bases between the two ends. The DNA for the CDR3 is TGTGCCAGCAGTGGGACTGTCGGCTATGGCTACACCTTC. Its translation is CASSGTVGYGYTF.

The gene calls are TRBV18 and TRBJ1-4; 7 nucleotides match TRBD1. CDR3 length: 14 amino acids. Germline values: CDR1 KGHSH, CDR2 LQKENI. The trim removed 8 bases at V and 7 bases at J, leaving 10 bases unmatched. CDR3 protein: CASGTGARGEKLFF. The DNA for the CDR3 is TGTGCCAGCGGTACAGGGGCCAGAGGTGAAAAACTGTTTTTT.

The chain combines TRBV28 with TRBJ2-2, with D perhaps matching TRBD1 (6 bases). Germline CDR1 reads MDHEN; CDR2 reads SYDVKM. There are 13 residues in the CDR3. Trimming stripped 6 bases from V and 3 bases from J, with 8 bases between. CDR3 in DNA: TGTGCCAGCAGCCAGGGGCACACCGGGGAGCTGTTTTTT. Residues: CASSQGHTGELFF.

This clone is a singleton in its sample. The chain couples TRBV27 to TRBJ2-3; D is ambiguous. The germline V and J ends were trimmed by 3 bases and 4 bases, with 14 bases remaining between them. The CDR3 spans 15 residues. Germline CDR1 is MNHEY and CDR2 is SMNVEV (reference sequence). CDR3: CASSFVGSVADTQYF. The CDR3 nucleotides are TGTGCCAGCAGTTTTGTCGGGTCGGTGGCAGATACGCAGTATTTT.

The J gene is TRBJ1-1, the V gene TRBV5-1; D is possibly TRBD1 (6 bases). This CDR3 contains 13 residues. V was trimmed by 6 bases and J by 6 bases, leaving 15 bases between them. The germline CDR1 and CDR2 sequences are SGHRS and YFSETQ. The CDR3 DNA follows: TGCGCCAGCACAGGTCAGGGGCTCCCTGAAGCTTTCTTT. This gives the protein CASTGQGLPEAFF.

CDR3 sequence: CASSGRKTSAYNEQFF. The CDR3 DNA reads TGTGCCAGCAGCGGACGGAAGACTAGCGCTTACAATGAGCAGTTCTTC. The chain links TRBV9 to TRBJ2-1; 8 nucleotides match TRBD2. There are 16 residues in the CDR3. Germline lookup yields CDR1 SGDLS and CDR2 YYNGEE. Trimming took 3 bases from V and 4 from J; bases not matched to a gene: 9. Full variable domain (outside the CDR3, taken from reference TRBV9 and TRBJ2-1): DSGVTQTPKHLITATGQRVTLRCSPRSGDLSVYWYQQSLDQGLQFLIQYYNGEERAKGNILERFSAQQFPDLHSELNLSSLELGDSALYFCASSGRKTSAYNEQFFGPGTRLTVL.

The V gene is TRBV30, the J gene TRBJ2-7; 7 bases align to TRBD2. CDR1 is GTSNPN, CDR2 SVGIG, per germline (reference sequence). The V gene end was trimmed by 7 bases and the J gene end by 3 bases; junction bases not matched to a gene: 21. The CDR3 runs to 17 residues. The CDR3 nucleotides are TGTGCCTCCACGCCAACTAGCGCAGATATTAAAATCTACGAGCAGTACTTC. Translated: CASTPTSADIKIYEQYF.

The chain recombines TRBV28 with TRBJ1-2, with D perhaps TRBD1 (6 bases). The CDR3 is 14 amino acids. Trimming took off 6 bases at V and 5 bases at J, with 16 bases between the two ends. The germline CDR1 and CDR2 sequences are MDHEN and SYDVKM. This chain's CDR3 is CASRVTGGSYGYTF. The DNA of the CDR3 is TGTGCCAGCAGAGTAACTGGGGGCTCGTATGGCTACACCTTC.

The rearrangement links TRBV11-3 to TRBJ2-5, with D unclear. The CDR3 runs to 13 residues. The germline V gene encodes CDR1 SGHNT and CDR2 YENEEA. With 4 bases removed from V and 0 bases from J, the gap between germline ends came to 6 bases. The CDR3 coding sequence is TGTGCCAGCAGCTACCAGTACCAAGAGACCCAGTACTTC. Translated, it gives CASSYQYQETQYF.